This TCR beta chain was obtained from a study of a mutant IDH1 vaccine in newly diagnosed glioma. Study details: Treated patients had a mean age of about 37 years and a sex split that was around 60% male and roughly 38% female. Patients got radiotherapy, temozolomide, or both beforehand, and most got both. General observations from the study: Pseudoprogression seemingly bore no relation to changes in top peripheral T cell clonotypes. Across multiple MHC alleles, 80% to 95% of patients had vaccine-induced responses.

This CDR3 spans 13 amino acids. Some clones are missing from TCRdb's copy, which holds only in-frame ones; the method was immunoSEQ multiplex PCR. The profile covers tens of thousands of clones, with 93% appearing a single time and roughly 1.1% taken by the ten largest. Time point indicated: baseline, week 1 (first vaccination visit). The treatment was: pre-vaccination baseline after standard-of-care therapy. This clone has a single count. The antigen remains unidentified. The V call is TRBV21-1, the J call TRBJ2-7; whether TRBD1, the table's D call, matches the DNA was not checked. TRBV21-1 counts as a pseudogene. The material sequenced was PBMCs, taken from a glioma patient treated with radiotherapy, temozolomide or both. The TCR comes from a man between 35 and 55 years old with glioma. CDR3 DNA sequence: TGTGCCAGCAACAAAGACAGGGTCTACGAGCAGTACTTC. Translating gives CASNKDRVYEQYF.